What follows describes a single TCR beta chain. The target antigen is unknown. This sample is part of a study of cytomegalovirus exposure and HLA in healthy donors. Primers: 60 Vbeta forward and 13 Jbeta reverse. Some clones are missing from TCRdb's copy, which holds only in-frame ones; the method was immunoSEQ multiplex PCR. This table holds about 190,000 clones, around 86% found once. Whole-study results and caveats: Sequencing had likely introduced a cluster of highly shared sequence variants as an artifact. In vitro testing confirmed a few CMV-associated chains as specific for CMV antigens. Later analysis identified around 15,000 TCR beta sequences associated with HLA alleles, using a false discovery rate threshold of 0.05.

The source of this sequence is a man aged 30-40 years in good health and CMV-seronegative. Sequences were obtained from PBMCs.

The CDR3 loop is CASSFSSWSSSSGADTQYF. In DNA form, the CDR3 reads TGTGCCAGCAGTTTTTCATCGTGGTCTAGCAGCTCTGGGGCAGATACGCAGTATTTT. The J gene is TRBJ2-3, the V gene TRBV28, with D possibly matching TRBD2 (5 bases). The V end was cut by 3 bases, the J end by 4 bases, with 26 bases between. Germline CDR1 is MDHEN and CDR2 is SYDVKM. This CDR3 is built from 19 residues.